The T cell receptor beta chain described here comes from a study of OX40 agonist ivuxolimab in advanced cancers. Germline V gene sequence: CDR1 SQVTM, CDR2 ANQGSEA. Trimming pared 6 bases from V and 6 bases from J, leaving 11 bases between. The CDR3 spans 11 residues. Here immunoSEQ multiplex PCR was the method, and the copy in TCRdb shows in-frame clones only, minus some. Among about 82,000 clones, about 90% were seen once, and the ten largest hold roughly 0.71%. This TCR was sampled from an adult with an advanced solid tumor such as melanoma, head and neck, liver or kidney cancer. The genes are TRBV29-1 and TRBJ1-2; tentatively, D is TRBD1 (6 bases). The source was CD4+ or CD8+ T cells sorted from blood, collected in a trial of the OX40 agonist ivuxolimab. The CDR3 DNA reads as TGCAGCGTCTCAGGGGCGGATGGCTACACCTTC. It codes for CSVSGADGYTF.